Listed below are T cell receptor beta chains from one sample, sequenced in a study of untreated major depressive disorder. Sequenced by immunoSEQ multiplex PCR; TCRdb stores in-frame clones only, minus some. In the table there are tens of thousands of clones, more than 70% of which are singletons. Sequenced material: CD4+ T cells from PBMCs. The receptors come from a woman aged 30 to 39 in good health. Both conserved end residues are part of each CDR3. Clone size is stated in some rows and not others, as once, few, many or a class when expanded.

-	TRBJ1-2	TRBV4-3	CASSQQLDSYSYGYTF
-	TRBJ2-3	TRBV7-2	CASRPTFTDTQYF
few	TRBJ1-1	TRBV6-5	CASREGTEAFF
-	TRBJ1-5	TRBV7-2	CASSRQSNQPQHF
-	TRBJ2-7	TRBV29-1	CSVGSYYEQYF
-	TRBJ1-1	TRBV30	CAWSVWGRATEAFF
few	TRBJ1-1	TRBV7-2	CASSFQGNTEAFF
-	TRBJ1-2	TRBV28	CASSLWDRDYGYTF
-	TRBJ2-1	TRBV6-1	CASTYQNEQFF
-	TRBJ1-2	TRBV6-1	CASRQTGAHYGYTF
-	TRBJ1-4	TRBV6-5	CASTSKGGEKLFF
-	TRBJ2-4	TRBV4-3	CASSQDLGVADLLAKNIQYF
once	TRBJ2-2	TRBV27	CASSFTGFATGELFF
-	TRBJ2-2	TRBV5-1	CASGTGVNTGELFF
-	TRBJ2-7	TRBV10-2	CASSTPGGTYEQYF
-	TRBJ2-7	TRBV9	CASSVEGRDRVSEEQYF
-	TRBJ1-1	TRBV11-3	CASSLTGYTEAFF
-	TRBJ1-4	TRBV10-3	CAISSGTGHEKLFF
-	TRBJ2-1	TRBV5-1	CASSRQGGSGNNEQFF
-	TRBJ1-1	TRBV4-3	CASSQEGLNTEAFF
-	TRBJ1-1	TRBV6-5	CASSLFPDGNTEAFF
-	TRBJ2-5	TRBV25-1	CASSELRPYSQETQYF
-	TRBJ1-5	TRBV4-3	CASSQDGGNQPQHF
once	TRBJ2-7	TRBV5-4	CASSLLGYNYEQYF
-	TRBJ2-7	TRBV27	CASRQFGGYEQYF
once	TRBJ1-1	TRBV29-1	CSVEPESRQAFF
once	TRBJ2-7	TRBV5-6	CASSWDRGTYEQYF
-	TRBJ1-1	TRBV4-1	CASSQDRFGEGDGGTEAFF
-	TRBJ2-3	TRBV25-1	CASSASGAGIASTDTQYF
-	TRBJ1-6	TRBV7-8	CASSLVGGIGLHF
-	TRBJ2-3	TRBV5-1	CASTRNLGSTDTQYF
few	TRBJ1-1	TRBV7-2	CASSLVTPEAFF
-	TRBJ1-6	TRBV7-6	CASSSGQAYSPLHF
once	TRBJ1-2	TRBV5-1	CASSLAGTGPYGYTF
-	TRBJ2-3	TRBV5-4	CASSLGGDSTDTQYF
-	TRBJ2-7	TRBV5-4	CASSLGNKREQYF
-	TRBJ2-2	TRBV6-5	CASSSGPRRTGELFF
few	TRBJ1-1	TRBV27	CASSLEGWGANTEAFF
-	TRBJ1-1	TRBV28	CASSLWSGGANTEAFF
-	TRBJ2-7	TRBV11-2	CASSRAQSSYEQYF
-	TRBJ1-2	TRBV11-2	CASSLGDREGYGYTF
-	TRBJ2-5	TRBV5-1	CASSGGTSGETQYF
few	TRBJ2-1	TRBV9	CASSVAAGVYNEQFF
once	TRBJ1-1	TRBV7-2	CASSWQLQGKREAFF
-	TRBJ1-2	TRBV6-5	CASRRDYGYTF
-	TRBJ1-3	TRBV5-1	CASSERQRLLSDSGNTIYF
-	TRBJ1-3	TRBV7-6	CASSRGQSSSGNTIYF
-	TRBJ1-2	TRBV5-6	CASRRVQGYYGYTF
-	TRBJ2-2	TRBV5-4	CASSPGQTNTGELFF
-	TRBJ1-2	TRBV7-9	CASSARPGQGAGYTF
-	TRBJ1-1	TRBV28	CASTRGGDTEAFF
-	TRBJ1-1	TRBV6-1	CASSPTGLNTEAFF
-	TRBJ1-2	TRBV29-1	CSATPQGPNYGYTF
-	TRBJ1-2	TRBV5-1	CASSFRTGDGYTF